Shown below are 18 T cell receptor beta chains from a single sample sequenced in a study of persistence of HIV-infected CD4 T cells (dated by TCRdb to 2019 to 2021). The immunoSEQ hsTCRB assay version 4 in survey mode was used to sequence TCRbeta repertoires from genomic DNA. What TCRdb holds here is the immuneACCESS table cut down to in-frame rearrangements. Part of the clones is not present; checked against another copy, under half of the missing clones reflect an unresolved V gene, and the others are unexplained. For this sample there are 37,000 or so clones; approximately 84% appear just once. Roughly 1.5% of the sample is in the top ten clones. Their antigens remain unidentified. The label giving this sample's treatment or condition can be read as: suppressive antiretroviral therapy. Cells were stimulated with lysates of CMV-infected fibroblasts at roughly 10 ug/mL. Nonresponding CD40L-negative CD69-negative CD45RO-high memory CD4+ T cells were sorted as memory populations depleted of antigen-responding cells.

The source was CD4+ T cells sorted from PBMCs after roughly 20-hour stimulation, collected from a patient who received antiretroviral therapy. Per the publication, the cell subset or site label means: CD40L-CD69- CD45RO-high memory CD4 T cells not responding to CMV lysate. The receptor source for this set is an adult man with HIV who was CMV-seropositive.

The CDR3, as DNA: TGTGCCAGCAGCGTAGACGCTGCAACTAATGAAAAACTGTTTTTT. It translates to CASSVDAATNEKLFF. This sequence joins TRBV9 and TRBJ1-4, with no clear D. The CDR3 has 15 amino acids. Germline V gives CDR1 SGDLS, CDR2 YYNGEE. Deletions cut 0 bases from V and 0 bases from J, with 6 bases between.

The rearrangement joins TRBV3-1 (or the pseudogene TRBV3-2) to TRBJ1-1; D is perhaps TRBD1 (6 bases). The CDR3 is 13 amino acids. Germline CDR1 and CDR2: LGHDT and YNNKEL (reference sequence). With 1 base removed from V and 5 bases from J, the gap between germline ends came to 8 bases. In nucleotides, the CDR3 is TGTGCCAGCAGCCAAGTACAGGGAACTGAAGCTTTCTTT. This translates into CASSQVQGTEAFF.

The CDR3 coding sequence is TGTGCCAGCAGCGTGGCCGGGGGTGATACGCAGTATTTT. As protein: CASSVAGGDTQYF. The J gene is TRBJ2-3, the V gene TRBV9; D may be TRBD2 (6 bases). The length of the CDR3 is 13 residues. Per the germline V gene, CDR1 is SGDLS and CDR2 is YYNGEE. Trimming shortened V by 2 bases and J by 6 bases, and 10 bases separated the two germline ends.

The genes are TRBV7-9 and TRBJ1-6, with D possibly being TRBD1 (5 bases). Looked up from germline, CDR1 is SEHNR and CDR2 is FQNEAQ (reference sequence). With 2 bases removed from V and 9 bases from J, the gap between germline ends came to 11 bases. This CDR3 has 14 residues. The CDR3 region has the DNA TGTGCCAGCAGCTTAAGCCAGAGGGGTTCACCCCTCCACTTT. Its translation is CASSLSQRGSPLHF.

The V call is TRBV6-5, the J call TRBJ2-1; D is undetermined. Between the trimmed V and J ends, which lost 1 base and 7 bases, there was a span of 11 bases. CDR3 length: 14 amino acids. CDR1 MNHEY and CDR2 SVGAGI come from the germline V gene. CDR3 DNA: TGTGCCAGCAGTTACTTAACCTCTAAGAATGAGCAGTTCTTC. Translated, it gives CASSYLTSKNEQFF.

The J gene is TRBJ1-1, the V gene TRBV12-5, with a weak D call TRBD1 (5 bases). CDR1 and CDR2 (germline): LGHNT, FRNRAP. The CDR3 sequence is 14 residues long. Trimming took off 6 bases at V and 6 bases at J, with 17 bases between the two ends. CDR3 in amino acids: CASGSNPRQPEAFF. The CDR3 DNA reads as TGTGCTAGTGGCTCTAACCCCCGACAGCCTGAAGCTTTCTTT.

The chain has TRBV9 and TRBJ2-3; 11 nucleotides align to TRBD1. The CDR3 spans 16 residues. The ends lost 4 bases at V and 5 bases at J; junction bases unmatched: 9. Looked up from germline, CDR1 is SGDLS and CDR2 is YYNGEE. The CDR3 region is CASSSTRTGGGDTQYF. Here the CDR3 DNA reads TGTGCCAGCAGCTCAACTAGGACAGGGGGCGGAGATACGCAGTATTTT.

The V and J genes are TRBV15 and TRBJ1-2; D remains unclear. The V and J ends lost 0 bases and 7 bases respectively, with 15 bases between them. CDR1 LNHNV and CDR2 YYDKDF come from the germline V gene (reference sequence). The CDR3 runs to 15 residues. CDR3 amino acids: CATSRDREHLPGYTF. CDR3 bases: TGTGCCACCAGCAGAGATCGCGAGCATCTTCCTGGCTACACCTTC.

This clone has just a few counts. The chain is built from TRBV3-1 (or the pseudogene TRBV3-2) and TRBJ2-3; TRBD1 matches 7 bases. V trimming: 0 bases; J trimming: 11 bases; junction bases outside the gene matches: 17. CDR1 is LGHDT and CDR2 is YNNKEL in the germline V gene (reference sequence). CDR3 length: 17 amino acids. As DNA, the CDR3 is TGTGCCAGCAGCCAAGATGGGACAGTGAACCGATACGAGAGGCAGTATTTT. Protein sequence: CASSQDGTVNRYERQYF.

This clone was observed a single time. The gene calls are TRBV2 and TRBJ2-3; 13 bases match TRBD2. Trimming cost V 6 bases and J 1 base; bases outside gene matches: 4. The CDR3 loop spans 16 amino acids. Germline CDR1 is SNHLY and CDR2 is FYNNEI. CDR3: CASRRTSGGGTDTQYF. The CDR3 DNA sequence: TGTGCCAGCAGAAGGACTAGCGGGGGTGGCACAGATACGCAGTATTTT.

J is TRBJ1-4 and V is TRBV5-1; D call uncertain. The germline gives CDR1 SGHRS, CDR2 YFSETQ. This CDR3 comprises 13 residues. V was clipped by 5 bases and J by 3 bases, with 8 bases between them. The CDR3 DNA follows: TGCGCCAGCAGTCGAGGTTCTAATGAAAAACTGTTTTTT. Translation gives CASSRGSNEKLFF.

With regard to this clone: This sample includes further DNA sequences coding for the same CDR3. This sequence joins TRBV6-5 and TRBJ2-7; D is perhaps TRBD1 (5 bases). The CDR3 is 12 amino acids. CDR1 MNHEY and CDR2 SVGAGI come from the germline V gene. Trimming removed 2 bases from V and 3 bases from J, with 5 bases in between. The CDR3 coding sequence is TGTGCCAGCAGTTACCAGGGCTACGAGCAGTACTTC. This gives the protein CASSYQGYEQYF.

The gene calls are TRBV28 and TRBJ2-2; TRBD2 might be the D (5 bases). Trimming removed 2 bases at V and 5 bases at J, with 12 bases between. This CDR3 is built from 15 residues. Germline CDR1 and CDR2: MDHEN and SYDVKM. This CDR3 is CASSLLSGLTGELFF. The CDR3, as DNA: TGTGCCAGCAGTTTACTGAGCGGATTAACCGGGGAGCTGTTTTTT.

V and J are TRBV6-1 and TRBJ2-7, with D perhaps assigned TRBD1 or TRBD2 (5 bases each). Trimming pared 7 bases from V and 7 bases from J, leaving 20 bases between. The CDR3 loop spans 14 amino acids. Germline V lookup: CDR1 MNHNS, CDR2 SASEGT. Written as DNA, the CDR3 is TGTGCCAGCACCTCCAGGGACCCCGGGAAAGAGCAGTACTTC. It encodes CASTSRDPGKEQYF.

V gene TRBV29-1 combines with J gene TRBJ1-5; no firm D call. V was clipped by 7 bases and J by 0 bases, with 10 bases between them. Germline V gene lookup returns CDR1 SQVTM and CDR2 ANQGSEA. CDR3 length: 13 residues. The CDR3 reads CSAAGNSNQPQHF. The CDR3 region has the DNA TGCAGCGCCGCCGGGAATAGCAATCAGCCCCAGCATTTT.

This clone is a singleton in its sample. V and J are TRBV24-1 and TRBJ1-4; a possible D gene is TRBD1 (5 bases). CDR1 is KGHDR, CDR2 SFDVKD, per germline. The CDR3 has 15 amino acids. Deletions cut 2 bases from V and 8 bases from J, with 14 bases between. CDR3 nucleotides: TGTGCCACCAGTGATTCGGACACGGGGTCCGAAAAACTGTTTTTT. Translating it yields CATSDSDTGSEKLFF.

The chain combines TRBV6-5 with TRBJ1-6; D ambiguous. V lost 4 bases and J lost 9, with 16 bases in between. CDR1 is MNHEY, CDR2 SVGAGI, per germline. The CDR3 is 15 amino acids. Written as DNA, the CDR3 is TGTGCCAGCAGTTTTCCGCGGGCATCAGGTTCACCCCTCCACTTT. Protein: CASSFPRASGSPLHF.

The gene calls are TRBV28 and TRBJ2-7, with no clear D. The CDR3 contains 15 residues. CDR1 MDHEN and CDR2 SYDVKM come from the germline V gene. Trimming stripped 4 bases from V and 1 base from J, with 14 bases between. CDR3 sequence (DNA): TGTGCCAGCAGTTGGAACACTAAAAGGTCCTACGAGCAGTACTTC. Protein: CASSWNTKRSYEQYF. Variable domain in full (rest from reference TRBV28 and TRBJ2-7): DVKVTQSSRYLVKRTGEKVFLECVQDMDHENMFWYRQDPGLGLRLIYFSYDVKMKEKGDIPEGYSVSREKKERFSLILESASTNQTSMYLCASSWNTKRSYEQYFGPGTRLTVT.